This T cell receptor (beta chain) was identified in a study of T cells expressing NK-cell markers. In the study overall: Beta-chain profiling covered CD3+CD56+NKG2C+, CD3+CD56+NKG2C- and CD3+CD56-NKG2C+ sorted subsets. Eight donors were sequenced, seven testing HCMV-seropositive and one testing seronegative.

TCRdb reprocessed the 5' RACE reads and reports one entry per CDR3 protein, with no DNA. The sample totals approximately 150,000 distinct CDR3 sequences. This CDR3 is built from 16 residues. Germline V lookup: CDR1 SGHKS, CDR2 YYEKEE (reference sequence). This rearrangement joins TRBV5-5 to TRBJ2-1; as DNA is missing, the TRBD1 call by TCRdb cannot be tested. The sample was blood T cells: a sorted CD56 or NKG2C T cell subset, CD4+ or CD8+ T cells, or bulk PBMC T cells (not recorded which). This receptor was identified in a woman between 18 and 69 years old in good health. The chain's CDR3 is CASSLGGRGTYNEQFF.